This T cell receptor beta chain was captured in a study of human T cells and chemical hapten exposure (dated by TCRdb to about 2021). Study-level background: For sensitization, 2% DPC in acetone was applied to a 2 cm by 2 cm area of upper inner arm skin. Weekly therapeutic DPC doses were additionally applied to the scalp of patients throughout the roughly 24-week study period. Patch testing was performed on the upper back with Finn chambers containing 0.01% DPC, and the patch tests were scored after 6 days according to International Contact Dermatitis Research Group standards. Most of the patients in the cohort were female, and the cohort covered alopecia areata with under or over 50% scalp involvement, alopecia totalis and alopecia universalis. Libraries were combined into a pool for sequencing, and differences in TCR yield between samples came mainly from small differences in library volumes within the pool. This study followed changes in the peripheral blood TCR repertoire in vivo during primary and secondary sensitization of alopecia patients to the hapten diphenylcyclopropenone (DPC). Blood was sampled from patients pre-sensitization (week 0) and at 2, 6 and about 24 weeks after DPC sensitization. For TCR sequencing, blood came from about 28 alopecia patients at anywhere from one to four time points (pre-sensitization, 2, 6 and 24 weeks).

V drops 4 bases and J drops 7 bases, leaving 14 bases in between. From a lookup of the germline V gene, CDR1 and CDR2 are SNHLY and FYNNEI. From cysteine to phenylalanine, the CDR3 is 14 amino acids long. Solely the CDR3 DNA is kept, with 42 bases framed from the first base. Receptors were amplified or captured by RACE. This sample was sequenced with a NextSeq 500. During library preparation, unique molecular identifiers were attached to individual cDNA molecules so that TCRs could be counted quantitatively and reproducibly. For every blood RNA sample, sequencing covered both the TCR alpha and TCR beta chains. The study's own analysis went as follows. The median number of TCRs per sample was roughly 100,000, ranging from roughly 20,000 to 690,600. V, J and CDR3 annotation of the TCR reads was performed with the Decombinator software suite. To make PS versus PT1 abundance plots, every sample was subsampled to the same number of TCRs (28,000). Expanded TCRs were defined as absent before sensitization and observed at least eight times at the 2-week time point. TCRdb reprocessing: public reads trimmed at Q25 with fastp, clones called with MiXCR, in-frame beta chains kept. Identical CDR3 protein sequences are pooled into one entry, listed with their most common genes and DNA. The V and J calls reflect TCRdb's pipeline rather than the authors' work. This sample comprises some 82,000 distinct CDR3 sequences, roughly 10% of them detected only once. Jointly, the top ten make up approximately 4.6% of the sample.

Reading the label with the study, this specimen's time point is: patch test 1, 2 weeks after DPC sensitization. According to the study, the label for this sample's treatment or condition signals: therapeutic diphenylcyclopropenone sensitization with weekly scalp DPC. At every patch-test visit, the blood draw took place before the patch test was put on. Eligible patients were aged 18 to 70, diagnosed with alopecia, deemed suitable for DPC therapy, and excluded if pregnant. Total RNA was isolated from unfractionated whole blood collected in Tempus Blood RNA tubes. Summary of the overall study and its limitations: After repeated subsampling, changes were observed in the strength of the expansion versus patch-test correlation and in the threshold at which the correlation became significant. The number of PT1 expanded TCRs positively correlated with patch test score, significant at thresholds 8, 16 and 32 but not 4. DPC sensitization did not change how many TCRs were above 1 in 1000 frequency, and no evidence was found of alterations in global repertoire structure. Significantly more large CDR3 similarity clusters were formed by expanded TCRs than by pre-sensitization or healthy control sets, consistent with antigen-driven responses. All patients had alopecia, a presumed autoimmune disease, so their immune response might differ from that of healthy individuals.

This clonotype was seen at least ten times. This receptor's antigen is unknown. There are no base qualities to consult, and no much larger clone falls within one base. The origin of this receptor is a woman aged 45-59 years with alopecia areata. Some clones in this sample may be carry-over from other donors' samples. The specimen comprised whole blood, sampled in connection with sensitization to the hapten diphenylcyclopropenone (DPC). The V and J segments used are TRBV2 and TRBJ2-1; the D gene identity is not certain. The CDR3 reads CASSGENWGNEQFF. The nucleotide sequence reads TGTGCCAGCAGTGGTGAAAACTGGGGTAATGAGCAGTTCTTC. Here the CDR3 is joined to the reference TRBV2 and TRBJ2-1 genes, and the full variable domain is: EPEVTQTPSHQVTQMGQEVILRCVPISNHLYFYWYRQILGQKVEFLVSFYNNEISEKSEIFDDQFSVERPDGSNFTLKIRSTKLEDSAMYFCASSGENWGNEQFFGPGTRLTVL.